The 9 T cell receptor beta chains reported below all come from one sample, sequenced in a study of long-term antiretroviral therapy in people with HIV (dated 2022 in TCRdb). The immunoSEQ hsTCRB v3.0 assay was used at survey level resolution to sequence the TRB variable region. TCRdb took over this immuneACCESS table, retaining in-frame rearrangements with V and J assigned. Such tables are incomplete; in checked studies, under half of the missing clones stem from an unresolved V gene, and the remainder is unexplained. For this sample the table gives fewer than 20,000 clones, of which approximately 90% were detected only once. Jointly, the top ten make up nearly 9.5% of the sample. The source was unsorted PBMCs, collected 4.2 years after starting antiretroviral therapy. The receptors were gathered from a man aged 50-59 years with HIV.

This chain connects TRBV7-2 to TRBJ2-1, with TRBD2 matching 9 bases. The CDR3 has 18 amino acids. V trimming: 5 bases; J trimming: 1 base; junction bases outside the gene matches: 12. Germline-derived CDR1 and CDR2 are SGHTA and FQGNSA. CDR3 in amino acids: CASSPPGTSRRSYNEQFF. CDR3 nucleotide sequence: TGTGCCAGCAGCCCTCCCGGGACTAGCCGGAGGTCCTACAATGAGCAGTTCTTC. The whole variable domain, filled in from reference TRBV7-2 and TRBJ2-1, reads GAGVSQSPSNKVTEKGKDVELRCDPISGHTALYWYRQSLGQGLEFLIYFQGNSAPDKSGLPSDRFSAERTGGSVSTLTIQRTQQEDSAVYLCASSPPGTSRRSYNEQFFGPGTRLTVL.

The chain combines TRBV7-6 with TRBJ2-1, with TRBD2 as a possible D gene (6 bases). Germline V gene sequence: CDR1 SGHVS, CDR2 FNYEAQ. The CDR3 runs 14 residues. Trimming shortened V by 2 bases and J by 4 bases, and 9 bases separated the two germline ends. The CDR3 reads CASSLRGIYNEQFF. The CDR3 DNA is TGTGCCAGCAGCTTACGCGGGATTTACAATGAGCAGTTCTTC.

The chain is built from TRBV2 and TRBJ2-7; tentatively, D is TRBD1 (5 bases). Trimming removed 1 base from V and 0 bases from J, with 10 bases in between. The CDR3 extends over 15 amino acids. Germline V gene sequence: CDR1 SNHLY, CDR2 FYNNEI. In DNA, the CDR3 is TGTGCCAGCAGTGAAGTTAGGGGTTTCTCCTACGAGCAGTACTTC. Translated: CASSEVRGFSYEQYF.

This rearrangement joins TRBV12-5 to TRBJ1-5; no reliable D call. Germline V CDR1 and CDR2: LGHNT, FRNRAP. V was trimmed by 5 bases and J by 1 base, leaving 3 bases between them. This CDR3 comprises 12 residues. In DNA, the CDR3 is TGTGCTAGTGGTCTAAGCAATCAGCCCCAGCATTTT. Translated: CASGLSNQPQHF.

About this clone itself: Relative to the germline gene, one junction end is altered; a read error may explain this. This sequence joins TRBV5-4 and TRBJ2-5, with D maybe TRBD2 (5 bases). Germline CDR1 SGHNT, CDR2 YYREEE (reference sequence). CDR3 length equals 14 residues. The CDR3 nucleotides are TGTGCCAGCAGCTTGGACATGGGAGAAGAGCCCCAGTACTTC. Encoded protein: CASSLDMGEEPQYF.

In this sample, this clone turned up once. The V and J genes are TRBV4-3 and TRBJ2-7; TRBD1 agrees at 8 bases. V was pared by 0 bases and J by 7 bases, with 5 bases of the junction left unmatched. The germline gives CDR1 LGHNA, CDR2 YSLEER. The CDR3 runs 14 residues. The CDR3 sequence: CASSQDTGGREQYF. For the CDR3, the DNA is TGCGCCAGCAGCCAAGACACAGGGGGACGGGAGCAGTACTTC.

The chain employs TRBV10-2 and TRBJ1-4; D unclear. CDR3 length: 16 residues. Germline lookup yields CDR1 WSHSY and CDR2 SAAADI. Trimming pared 3 bases from V and 5 bases from J, leaving 16 bases between. The CDR3: CASSDLSGSSNEKLFF. The CDR3 nucleotides are TGCGCCAGCAGTGATCTCTCCGGGTCATCAAATGAAAAACTGTTTTTT.

The chain employs TRBV27 and TRBJ1-6, with TRBD1 identical over 7 bases. The CDR3 is 16 amino acids. V gave up 4 bases and J gave up 0 bases; unmatched junction bases: 3. Germline V gene lookup returns CDR1 MNHEY and CDR2 SMNVEV (reference sequence). DNA of the CDR3: TGTGCCAGCAGTTCGGGACAGAGCTCCTATAATTCACCCCTCCACTTT. Amino acids: CASSSGQSSYNSPLHF.

The chain uses TRBV7-7 and TRBJ2-5; possibly TRBD2 for D (5 bases). The CDR3 spans 13 residues. With 5 bases removed from V and 6 bases from J, the gap between germline ends came to 13 bases. Germline CDR1 and CDR2: SSHAT and FNYEAQ (reference sequence). Here the CDR3 DNA reads TGTGCCAGCAGCCGGACTCCGGGGAAGACCCAGTACTTC. This encodes CASSRTPGKTQYF.